This TCR beta chain was sequenced for a study of shared clonotypes between healthy human individuals (dated by TCRdb to 2020 to 2021). For context, the study as a whole: The cohort included three men and a couple of women between 18 and 49 years of age. For each donor, CD4 naive and CD4 memory were each run on three plates, CD8 naive on two plates, and CD8 memory on one plate. The study deeply sequenced blood TCR repertoires of about 5 healthy adults to estimate repertoire size and the extent of clonotype sharing between individuals. Libraries were prepared and TCR repertoires were sequenced by different laboratories using diverse techniques, in order to increase sequencing depth and limit assay-specific biases. Each donor's leukapheresis produced roughly between roughly 0.85 and 9 billion PBMCs.

Using the deep immunoSEQ assay, TCR CDR3 regions were amplified from genomic DNA by multiplex PCR. Extracted genomic DNA from each cell subset was distributed evenly across all wells of several immunoSEQ 96-well plates, and each plate was treated as a replicate. For sorted subsets, 150 to 250 ng of genomic DNA, equivalent to some 30,000 T cell genomes, went into each replicate PCR. Purified libraries were quantified with a Qubit 3.0 fluorometer, sized on a Bioanalyzer 2100, and re-quantified with the KAPA Library Quantification kit. Every immunoSEQ 96-well plate was sequenced on a separate single-read 150-cycle Illumina NextSeq 550 flow cell. The authors' analysis ran thus. Because the immunoSEQ output included only junctional sequences and no quality scores, the filtering could not be the same as the filtering used for full-length reads. Sequences were annotated with PyIR, a Python wrapper for IgBLAST v1.9, using IMGT germline references to assign V/J genes and CDR3. Any read was removed if the V/J assignment was weak (E-value above 1e-6), the CDR3 was missing, or the read contained stop codons, out-of-frame junctions, or ambiguous translated residues. V3J clonotypes were defined as sequences sharing an identical inferred V gene, J gene, and CDR3 amino acid sequence. The percentage overlap between two repertoires was calculated by dividing the number of shared unique clonotypes by the size of the smaller repertoire. Three approaches were used to assess repertoire richness: RTK rarefaction, the Chao1 estimator, and Recon v2.1 estimates of unobserved clonotypes. Generation probabilities for all TCRbeta clonotypes obtained by the gDNA method from a few donors were computed using OLGA. In its TCRdb copy, this immuneACCESS table keeps in-frame sequences only and misses some clones. Where compared with another copy, unresolved V genes explain less than half of these, and the others have no known cause. V and J calls and clone size are those listed in that table; D and trimming were worked out from the DNA. The sample contains under 1,100,000 clones, 78% of them found a single time. The top ten constitute roughly 0.62% of the sample.

What the work shows at the level of the full study, not this receptor alone: Estimated clonotype richness was generally larger for naive than for memory subsets. Because the study included only a small number of donors, the genetic and exposure-history diversity represented was limited. Across a few donors, approximately 5% of naive CD4, approximately 3.6% of naive CD8, approximately 2.5% of memory CD4, and about 0.44% of memory CD8 clonotypes were shared. Only blood was sampled, and tissue TCR repertoires likely differ from those in blood. Based on pairwise subsampling, the degree of clonotype sharing among donors was expected to be affected by sequencing depth. Higher generation probabilities were observed for clonotypes shared by all four sorted-subset donors than for non-shared clonotypes. Even with the large sequencing depth, rarefaction of the sorted-subset datasets indicated that sequencing was incomplete.

Healthy HIV-negative adults with no recently reported acute infections or vaccinations were included as donors. All donors were Caucasian adults living in Nashville, Tennessee, USA. CD4+ T cells were enriched through magnetic negative selection, after which naive cells were positively selected on CD45RA and the remaining negative fraction served as the memory subset. Blood was collected by leukapheresis, and PBMCs were isolated by Ficoll-Histopaque density gradient centrifugation and then cryopreserved in liquid nitrogen vapor phase. Purity and quantity of every magnetically sorted T cell population were checked by analytical flow cytometry. Each sorted fraction had its genomic DNA isolated and then quantified by UV absorbance on a Nanodrop 2000c. To note about this clone: Which antigen it targets is not known. No much larger clone is present one base from it, and per-base qualities are unavailable.

A distance of 15 bases separates the germline ends of V and J, which lose 2 bases and 5 bases respectively. The cysteine opens and the phenylalanine closes a CDR3 of 16 amino acids. Only the CDR3 region is kept as DNA, spanning 48 bases read in frame from base 1. CDR1 and CDR2 are read off the germline V gene as SGHTA and FQGTGA. The sequencing sample was made of memory CD4+ T cells from PBMCs. The cell subset or site label for this specimen denotes: CD45RA-negative fraction. This sequence uses TRBV7-3 and TRBJ2-2, with a weak D call of TRBD2 (5 bases match). This TCR derives from a man aged 18 to 35 in good health. Some clones in this sample may be carry-over from other donors' samples. The sequenced DNA is TGTGCCAGCAGCTTAGATTCGGCTAGCCGGACCGGGGAGCTGTTTTTT. It translates as CASSLDSASRTGELFF.